The T cell receptor (beta chain) under discussion was sequenced for a study of shared clonotypes between healthy human individuals. About this clone: Antigen specificity is unknown.

Evenly divided among several immunoSEQ plates was the genomic DNA of each subset. The table came from immunoSEQ multiplex PCR; TCRdb's copy has only in-frame clones and leaves some out. The sample shows hundreds of thousands of clones, 95% of them seen only once. Whole-study findings and limits: The naive CD4 repertoires of a handful of donors were compared, and around 5% of clonotypes were shared.

CD45RO-negative, CCR7-positively selected cells formed the naive CD8 fraction, excluding terminally differentiated effector memory CD45RA+ cells. All of the donors resided in Nashville, Tennessee, and each was a Caucasian adult. Trimming cost V 11 bases and J 8 bases, with 22 bases left between them. The CDR3 is made up of 14 amino acids. The V gene's germline CDR1 is LNHDA and CDR2 SQIVND (reference sequence). The specimen was naive CD8+ T cells sorted from blood. V is TRBV19 and J is TRBJ1-5; unclear D gene. This TCR derives from a woman younger than 45 in good health. CDR3 amino acids: CAQEGRWEREPQHF. In nucleotides, the CDR3 is TGTGCCCAAGAGGGCAGGTGGGAAAGGGAGCCCCAGCATTTT.